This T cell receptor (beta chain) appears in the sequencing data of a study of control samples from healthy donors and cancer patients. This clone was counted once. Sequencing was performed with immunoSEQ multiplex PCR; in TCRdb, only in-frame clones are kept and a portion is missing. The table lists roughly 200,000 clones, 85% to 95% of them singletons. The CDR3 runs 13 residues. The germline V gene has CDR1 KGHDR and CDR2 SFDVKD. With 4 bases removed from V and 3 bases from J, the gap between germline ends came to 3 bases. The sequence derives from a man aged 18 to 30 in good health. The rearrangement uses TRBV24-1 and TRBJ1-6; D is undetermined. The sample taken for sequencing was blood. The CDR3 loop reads CATSDSYNSPLHF. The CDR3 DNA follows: TGTGCCACCAGTGACAGCTATAATTCACCCCTCCACTTT.